Sequencing of this T cell receptor (beta chain) was carried out in a study of beta chain features in type 1 diabetes. Study as a whole: The patients were much like the healthy donors in age, gender and cell yields. Findings of the study overall: Reads derived from cDNA could over-represent cells showing high TCR expression. The naive, central memory and Treg TCRB repertoires of patients appeared to be more similar to one another than those of healthy donors.

A word on this clone: Its antigen is unidentified.

Expressed TCRB transcripts were sequenced because the entire RNA isolate underwent reverse transcription. Clones were read by immunoSEQ multiplex PCR, and TCRdb kept only the in-frame ones, dropping some. Counted here are around 430,000 clones, 25% to 35% occurring once; the ten biggest clones make up roughly 0.06%. CDR1 is GTSNPN, CDR2 SVGIG, per germline (reference sequence). V was cut by 0 bases and J by 0 bases, with 11 bases left in between. CDR3 length equals 15 residues. Sequencing was carried out using naive CD4+ T cells from blood. J is TRBJ2-5 and V is TRBV30; D gene ambiguous. The clonotype was recovered from a man between 18 and 35 years old in good health. CDR3 coding DNA: TGTGCCTGGAGTGTACGAAAGGGAAACCAAGAGACCCAGTACTTC. Translation: CAWSVRKGNQETQYF.